This record looks at one TCR beta chain sequence and its context. Germline lookup yields CDR1 LGHDT and CDR2 YNNKEL (reference sequence). The CDR3 is 12 residues long. Unmatched junction bases numbered 1, after V lost 3 bases and J lost 8 bases. Profiling relied on immunoSEQ multiplex PCR, and the TCRdb table lists in-frame clones only, not all of them. The sample yields around 140,000 clones, 88% seen once. The entry originates in a study of blood T cell repertoires in COVID-19. Study context: Sources were T cells, B-cell-depleted T cells, or PBMCs; the material itself was cDNA or gDNA.

The receptor was derived from a man in his 70s with active COVID-19. The rearrangement links TRBV3-1 (or the pseudogene TRBV3-2) to TRBJ1-1, with 9 bases identical to TRBD1. Sequences were obtained from peripheral blood. The CDR3, as DNA: TGTGCCAGCAGCCAGGGACAGGGCGAAGCTTTCTTT. Translated, it gives CASSQGQGEAFF.